Presented here are 24 T cell receptor beta chains from one specimen sequenced in a study of blood T cells in healthy people across ages. Alongside a J-beta primer mix, a sample-barcoded 5' primer served in a second PCR lasting about 7 to 11 cycles. TCRdb reanalysed the 5' RACE reads using MiXCR and keeps one entry per CDR3 protein. The repertoire holds hundreds of thousands of distinct CDR3 sequences, with roughly 64% as singletons. The sample comprised blood. The receptors shown here come from a man aged 30-40 years in good health.

CDR3 sequence: CSARDPSNQPQHF. The CDR3 DNA follows: TGCAGTGCTAGAGACCCATCCAATCAGCCCCAGCATTTT. The rearrangement links TRBV20-1 to TRBJ1-5; D is unclear. The CDR3 is 13 residues long. Trimming took 0 bases from V and 3 from J, leaving 6 bases between them. CDR1 and CDR2 from the germline V gene are DFQATT and SNEGSKA (reference sequence).

The chain uses TRBV11-2 and TRBJ2-3; 11 nucleotides agree with TRBD2. This CDR3 has 17 amino acids. After removal of 5 bases from V and 3 bases from J, the junction contained 10 bases not matched to a gene. In germline, CDR1 is SGHAT, CDR2 FQNNGV. CDR3 in DNA: TGTGCCAGCAGCAAACTAGCGGGAGCTCGAACTACAGATACGCAGTATTTT. This sequence encodes CASSKLAGARTTDTQYF.

This clonotype turned up a few times. The chain uses TRBV20-1 and TRBJ1-2; D not certain. Per the germline V gene, CDR1 is DFQATT and CDR2 is SNEGSKA (reference sequence). CDR3 length: 12 amino acids. The V gene lost 5 bases and the J gene lost 0 bases, with 7 bases spanning the gap. The CDR3 DNA follows: TGCAGTGCTCACCTTACTAACTATGGCTACACCTTC. It is translated as CSAHLTNYGYTF.

The chain combines TRBV2 with TRBJ2-1, with D uncertain. Trimming removed 4 bases from V and 0 bases from J, with 13 bases in between. This CDR3 region has 16 residues. Looked up from germline, CDR1 is SNHLY and CDR2 is FYNNEI. The CDR3 nucleotides are TGTGCCAGCAGTGTTTCGATCCTGAGCTCCTACAATGAGCAGTTCTTC. Translating gives CASSVSILSSYNEQFF. The complete variable domain, with remaining parts taken from reference TRBV2 and TRBJ2-1, reads EPEVTQTPSHQVTQMGQEVILRCVPISNHLYFYWYRQILGQKVEFLVSFYNNEISEKSEIFDDQFSVERPDGSNFTLKIRSTKLEDSAMYFCASSVSILSSYNEQFFGPGTRLTVL.

The rearrangement joins TRBV27 to TRBJ2-7; perhaps TRBD2 as D (6 bases). The CDR3 totals 15 residues. Germline V gives CDR1 MNHEY, CDR2 SMNVEV (reference sequence). Deletions cut 8 bases from V and 0 bases from J, with 17 bases between. DNA for the CDR3: TGTGCCAGCGGGGCCGGGGGTCAGAGCTCCTACGAGCAGTACTTC. As protein: CASGAGGQSSYEQYF.

This chain links TRBV7-9 with TRBJ2-7; TRBD2 might be the D (6 bases). The CDR3 runs to 14 residues. Germline-derived CDR1 and CDR2 are SEHNR and FQNEAQ (reference sequence). Trimming stripped 5 bases from V and 7 bases from J, with 18 bases between. The CDR3 DNA sequence: TGTGCCAGCAGCCGAGTTGCGGGGCGGGAAGAGCAGTACTTC. Its translation: CASSRVAGREEQYF.

The chain carries TRBV7-2 and TRBJ2-7; TRBD1 agrees at 9 bases. This CDR3 is 14 amino acids long. Germline CDR1 and CDR2: SGHTA and FQGNSA. V lost 4 bases and J lost 6; bases outside the gene matches: 7. CDR3 nucleotides: TGTGCCAGCAGCTCGTCCGGGACAGGGCGCGAGCAGTACTTC. This gives the protein CASSSSGTGREQYF.

This clonotype has more than one count but fewer than ten. V and J are TRBV5-5 and TRBJ2-1, with D perhaps TRBD1 (5 bases). Trimming removed 3 bases from V and 0 bases from J, with 10 bases in between. This CDR3 region has 15 residues. CDR1 and CDR2 from the germline V gene are SGHKS and YYEKEE (reference sequence). CDR3 protein: CASSSTGGSYNEQFF. DNA for the CDR3: TGTGCCAGCAGCTCAACAGGTGGCTCCTACAATGAGCAGTTCTTC.

This chain connects TRBV4-1 to TRBJ1-2, with D unclear. Germline values: CDR1 MGHRA, CDR2 YSYEKL. This CDR3 contains 16 residues. Trimming stripped 1 base from V and 0 bases from J, with 12 bases between. The CDR3 here is CASSQVTGETNYGYTF. CDR3 DNA sequence: TGCGCCAGCAGCCAAGTGACTGGGGAAACTAACTATGGCTACACCTTC.

The V and J genes are TRBV5-1 and TRBJ1-1; 8 positions agree with TRBD1. Germline V gene sequence: CDR1 SGHRS, CDR2 YFSETQ. This CDR3 spans 15 amino acids. Unmatched junction bases numbered 10, after V lost 3 bases and J lost 6 bases. The CDR3 nucleotides read TGCGCCAGCAGCTCGACAGGGGCCGGATACTCTGAAGCTTTCTTT. Its translation: CASSSTGAGYSEAFF.

The chain uses TRBV4-3 and TRBJ2-4; weak D call: TRBD2 (5 bases). The DNA end is a closer match to TRBJ2-5, so the J assignment may be wrong. Germline values: CDR1 LGHNA, CDR2 YSLEER. The CDR3 totals 15 residues. CDR3 sequence (DNA): TGCGCCAGCAGCCAAGCAGGCGCCGGCGGGGAGACCCAGTACTTC. This gives the protein CASSQAGAGGETQYF.

The V call is TRBV5-1, the J call TRBJ2-5; a possible D gene is TRBD1 (5 bases). This CDR3 has 16 residues. V was clipped by 2 bases and J by 11 bases, with 25 bases between them. Germline lookup yields CDR1 SGHRS and CDR2 YFSETQ. CDR3 nucleotides: TGCGCCAGCAGCTTCGGGTCACAGGAGCTATACAATGAGCAGTACTTC. Its protein product is CASSFGSQELYNEQYF.

V and J are TRBV9 and TRBJ2-1; 7 bases line up with TRBD2. V dropped 3 bases and J dropped 5; count of bases not matched to a gene: 8. Per germline, CDR1 SGDLS and CDR2 YYNGEE. The CDR3 runs to 15 residues. For the CDR3, the DNA is TGTGCCAGCAGCGAATCGGGGGGTTGGAACAATGAGCAGTTCTTC. Protein product: CASSESGGWNNEQFF.

This clonotype was detected only once. The chain recombines TRBV7-2 with TRBJ2-7; TRBD2 matches at 10 bases. V gave up 6 bases and J gave up 0 bases; unmatched junction bases: 14. This CDR3 contains 18 residues. Looked up from germline, CDR1 is SGHTA and CDR2 is FQGNSA. The DNA for the CDR3 is TGTGCCAGCAGACTAAATTCCGGGACTAGCGTACTCTCCTACGAGCAGTACTTC. This gives the protein CASRLNSGTSVLSYEQYF.

This clonotype was picked up a small number of times. This chain links TRBV6-1 with TRBJ2-4; D is possibly TRBD2 (6 bases). The CDR3 loop spans 15 amino acids. The germline CDR1 and CDR2 sequences are MNHNS and SASEGT. Trimming removed 2 bases at V and 1 base at J, with 9 bases between. The CDR3 DNA follows: TGTGCCAGCAGTGAACGCCGGGGGGCCAAAAACATTCAGTACTTC. It translates to CASSERRGAKNIQYF.

About this clonotype: At one of its ends the junction is not consistent with the germline gene, which may arise from a read error. The genes are TRBV3-1 and TRBJ2-1; tentative D call: TRBD2 (5 bases). CDR3 length equals 15 residues. Looked up from germline, CDR1 is LGHDT and CDR2 is YNNKEL (reference sequence). CDR3 DNA sequence: TGTGCCAGTAGCCAAGGACTCCCCTCCTACAATGAGCAGTTCTTC. Residues: CASSQGLPSYNEQFF.

The chain uses TRBV7-2 and TRBJ2-7, with 7 bases matching TRBD2. Germline lookup yields CDR1 SGHTA and CDR2 FQGNSA. V dropped 4 bases and J dropped 0; count of bases not matched to a gene: 6. There are 15 residues in the CDR3. For the CDR3, the DNA is TGTGCCAGCAGCTCCTCTAGCGGTAACTCCTACGAGCAGTACTTC. Translated: CASSSSSGNSYEQYF.

The rearrangement links TRBV12-3 or TRBV12-4 to TRBJ2-3; the D is unclear. V was pared by 7 bases and J by 2 bases, with 7 bases between. CDR3 size: 12 residues. Written as DNA, the CDR3 is TGTGCCAGCATAGAATCCACAGATACGCAGTATTTT. Translation: CASIESTDTQYF.

This chain connects TRBV12-3 or TRBV12-4 to TRBJ2-1, with 7 bases lining up with TRBD1. Germline trimming cut 6 bases from V and 10 bases from J; bases unmatched to any gene: 12. The CDR3 has 14 residues. CDR3 residues: CASSRSEGAHEQFF. For the CDR3, the DNA is TGTGCCAGCAGCCGAAGCGAGGGGGCCCACGAGCAGTTCTTC.

The J gene is TRBJ2-1, the V gene TRBV20-1; D is ambiguous. There are 14 residues in the CDR3. Germline V gene lookup returns CDR1 DFQATT and CDR2 SNEGSKA (reference sequence). Deletions cut 3 bases from V and 7 bases from J, with 16 bases between. CDR3 sequence reads: CSASKNVRFNEQFF. CDR3 coding DNA: TGCAGTGCTAGTAAGAATGTTAGATTTAATGAGCAGTTCTTC.

This clonotype was counted only a few times. V is TRBV24-1 and J is TRBJ2-1; 9 bases fit TRBD1. The V and J ends lost 5 bases and 0 bases, in that order; junction bases with no gene match: 1. CDR3 size: 15 residues. Per germline, CDR1 KGHDR and CDR2 SFDVKD. CDR3 coding DNA: TGTGCCACCAGTGGGGACAGGGACTCCTACAATGAGCAGTTCTTC. Its translation is CATSGDRDSYNEQFF.

This chain uses TRBV25-1 with TRBJ1-6, with no clear D. Germline V gene sequence: CDR1 MGHDK, CDR2 SYGVNS. CDR3 length: 16 amino acids. The V and J ends lost 1 base and 0 bases respectively, with 7 bases between them. The CDR3 bases are TGTGCCAGCAGTGAATCGACAAGCTCCTATAATTCACCCCTCCACTTT. It translates to CASSESTSSYNSPLHF.

This clonotype appeared a few times. The V call is TRBV2, the J call TRBJ2-1; D gene unclear. Germline V gene data show CDR1 as SNHLY and CDR2 as FYNNEI. With 8 bases removed from V and 7 bases from J, the gap between germline ends came to 18 bases. The CDR3 is 14 residues long. CDR3 sequence: CASCPVRTENEQFF. CDR3 nucleotides: TGTGCCAGCTGCCCAGTAAGGACGGAAAATGAGCAGTTCTTC.

V is TRBV10-3 and J is TRBJ2-7; 13 nucleotides line up with TRBD2. The CDR3 extends over 17 amino acids. The ends lost 0 bases at V and 5 bases at J; junction bases unmatched: 7. Germline values: CDR1 ENHRY, CDR2 SYGVKD. The CDR3 loop is CAISESRGTSGNNEQYF. CDR3 DNA sequence: TGTGCCATCAGTGAGTCGAGGGGGACTAGCGGGAATAACGAGCAGTACTTC.